These T cell receptor beta chains were read from a single sample in a study of blood T cell repertoires in COVID-19. Sequenced by immunoSEQ multiplex PCR; TCRdb stores in-frame clones only, minus some. The table shows roughly 150,000 clones, with around 81% occurring only once. The source material was peripheral blood. All receptors come from a man aged 55 to 70 with active or convalescent COVID-19. Both conserved end residues are part of each CDR3. D genes are given only for firm matches. Size is stated for part of the rows, as once, few or many counts, or as a class when the clone is expanded.

V,size,J,D,DNA,CDR3
TRBV7-2,NA,TRBJ1-1,NA,TGTGCCAGCAGCTTAGAGGCGGGGAACACTGAAGCTTTCTTT,CASSLEAGNTEAFF
TRBV27,NA,TRBJ2-7,TRBD1,TGTGCCAGCAGTATATACAGGGGCTACGAGCAGTACTTC,CASSIYRGYEQYF
TRBV5-1,NA,TRBJ1-1,TRBD1,TGCGCCAGCAGCCTAAACCCGGGACAGGACGGCACTGAAGCTTTCTTT,CASSLNPGQDGTEAFF
TRBV18,NA,TRBJ1-2,TRBD1,TGTGCCAGCTCACCACGACAGGGGGTAAACTATGGCTACACCTTC,CASSPRQGVNYGYTF
TRBV27,NA,TRBJ2-7,TRBD1,TGTGCCAGCAGACAGGGGCTGGGGAACTACGAGCAGTACTTC,CASRQGLGNYEQYF
TRBV19,NA,TRBJ2-2,NA,TGTGCCAGTAGTATCGTGGGGGCCACCGGGGAGCTGTTTTTT,CASSIVGATGELFF
TRBV6-5,NA,TRBJ1-5,TRBD1,TGTGCCAGCAGACAACAGGGGACCAGCAATCAGCCCCAGCATTTT,CASRQQGTSNQPQHF
TRBV24-1,NA,TRBJ2-1,TRBD1,TGTGCCACCAGTGAATGGGACAGGGGGGGCAATGAGCAGTTCTTC,CATSEWDRGGNEQFF
TRBV5-6,NA,TRBJ1-5,TRBD1,TGTGCCAGCAGCTTGAGGGGGCGGTTTAATCAGCCCCAGCATTTT,CASSLRGRFNQPQHF
TRBV9,NA,TRBJ1-5,NA,TGTGCCAGCAGCGTAGACGGCCAGGGCAATCAGCCCCAGCATTTT,CASSVDGQGNQPQHF
TRBV20-1,NA,TRBJ2-7,NA,TGCAGTGCAAATCCGGGGGTTGAGCAGTACTTC,CSANPGVEQYF
TRBV10-3,NA,TRBJ1-1,TRBD1,TGTGCCATCAGTGACGATGGACAGGGTAACACTGAAGCTTTCTTT,CAISDDGQGNTEAFF
TRBV11-2,NA,TRBJ2-1,NA,TGTGCCAGCAGCTCACAGGTAGCTCAGTTCTTC,CASSSQVAQFF
TRBV6-5,NA,TRBJ1-2,NA,TGTGCCAGCAGTTACGGGGCAGCAAAACTGGGCTACACCTTC,CASSYGAAKLGYTF
TRBV10-3,NA,TRBJ2-1,NA,TGTGCCATCAGTGGGGTGACAGGAGGAGTCGCGGAGCAGTTCTTC,CAISGVTGGVAEQFF
TRBV10-3,NA,TRBJ1-2,NA,TGTGCCATCGCTCCGACAGATCCTAACTATGGCTACACCTTC,CAIAPTDPNYGYTF
TRBV7-9,NA,TRBJ1-6,TRBD1,TGTGCCAGCACGAGGGGACAGACAAATTCACCCCTCCACTTT,CASTRGQTNSPLHF
TRBV5-4,NA,TRBJ2-1,NA,TGTGCCAGCAGCTTAGGCGGGCGGAGCTCCTACAATGAGCAGTTCTTC,CASSLGGRSSYNEQFF
TRBV4-1,NA,TRBJ2-5,NA,TGCGCCAGCAGCGCACAGGGGGGGGTCCAAGAGACCCAGTACTTC,CASSAQGGVQETQYF
TRBV6-5,NA,TRBJ2-5,NA,TGTGCCAGCAGTTACTCGTCTATAGGACTACAAGAGACCCAGTACTTC,CASSYSSIGLQETQYF
TRBV6-4,once,TRBJ2-2,NA,TGTGCCAGCAGTGTTGGTCCGGGAACCCTCACGAACACCGGGGAGCTGTTTTTT,CASSVGPGTLTNTGELFF
TRBV10-1,NA,TRBJ1-6,NA,TGCGCCAGCAGTGAGTTTCTCGGTTCACCCCTCCACTTT,CASSEFLGSPLHF
TRBV15,NA,TRBJ2-5,NA,TGTGCCACCAGCAGAGATCGGGAGACCCAGTACTTC,CATSRDRETQYF
TRBV18,NA,TRBJ1-2,TRBD1,TGTGCCAGCTCAAGTGGGACAGGGGACGGCTACACCTTC,CASSSGTGDGYTF
TRBV19,NA,TRBJ1-2,NA,TGTGCCAGTAGAGGCCCCACGGGAAACTATGGCTACACCTTC,CASRGPTGNYGYTF
TRBV2,NA,TRBJ2-1,NA,TGTGCCAGCAGTGAATTACTAGCAGTAAATGAGCAGTTCTTC,CASSELLAVNEQFF
TRBV27,NA,TRBJ2-3,TRBD2,TGTGCCAGCACTTCTAGCGGGAGGGACCGCACAGATACGCAGTATTTT,CASTSSGRDRTDTQYF
TRBV29-1,NA,TRBJ2-1,NA,TGCAGCGTTGGGACGTACAGGGACAATGAGCAGTTCTTC,CSVGTYRDNEQFF
TRBV27,NA,TRBJ1-1,NA,TGTGCCAGCCCAAGAACCGAGAGGGTAGACACTGAAGCTTTCTTT,CASPRTERVDTEAFF
TRBV28,NA,TRBJ1-1,NA,TGTGCCAGCAGTCCGACACCGAACACTGAAGCTTTCTTT,CASSPTPNTEAFF
TRBV13,few,TRBJ1-3,TRBD1,TGTGCCAGCAGCCCGAGGGACAGCTCTGGAAACACCATATATTTT,CASSPRDSSGNTIYF
TRBV6-5,NA,TRBJ2-7,NA,TGTGCCAGCAGGGTTACAGCAACCATCTACGAGCAGTACTTC,CASRVTATIYEQYF
TRBV20-1,NA,TRBJ2-7,NA,TGCACCACCACTCCCGAGCAGTACTTC,CTTTPEQYF
TRBV5-1,NA,TRBJ2-5,TRBD1,TGCGCCAGCAGCCCCGACAGGGGAGGCGACCAAGAGACCCAGTACTTC,CASSPDRGGDQETQYF
TRBV6-5,once,TRBJ2-7,NA,TGTGCCAGCAGTTACGTTGGCGGTTACGAGCAGTACTTC,CASSYVGGYEQYF
TRBV19,NA,TRBJ2-7,TRBD1,TGTGCCAGTTCTCTCGGCCAGGGGGCCTACGAGCAGTACTTC,CASSLGQGAYEQYF
TRBV3-1/TRBV3-2,NA,TRBJ2-3,NA,TGTGCCAGCAGCCTCGGTTCTGCCCAAAGCACAGATACGCAGTATTTT,CASSLGSAQSTDTQYF
TRBV7-9,once,TRBJ1-4,NA,TGTGCCAGCAGCTTGGGCAGGGATTATGAAAAACTGTTTTTT,CASSLGRDYEKLFF
TRBV3-1/TRBV3-2,NA,TRBJ1-1,TRBD1,TGTGCCAGCAGCCCTTGGACAGGGCGAGAGACTGAAGCTTTCTTT,CASSPWTGRETEAFF
TRBV12-3/TRBV12-4,NA,TRBJ1-2,NA,TGTGCCAGCAGTTTCCAGGCAGGCCCCCGTCACGACTTC,CASSFQAGPRHDF
TRBV5-8,NA,TRBJ2-6,NA,TGTGCCAGCAGCAGACACATCTCTGGGGCCAACGTCCTGACTTTC,CASSRHISGANVLTF
TRBV27,NA,TRBJ2-7,TRBD1,TGTGCCAGCAGATCCATGGGACAGGGGGCTTACGAGCAGTACTTC,CASRSMGQGAYEQYF
TRBV5-7,NA,TRBJ2-7,TRBD1,TGTGCCAGCAGCGTCGGACAGGGGGCTTGGTACGAGCAGTACTTC,CASSVGQGAWYEQYF
TRBV5-1,NA,TRBJ1-1,NA,TGCGCCAGCAGCTTGGAAGGGCGGGGCACTGAAGCTTTCTTT,CASSLEGRGTEAFF
TRBV28,NA,TRBJ2-1,TRBD1,TGTGCCAGCAGTTCGCGACAGGGGACTCCATACAATGAGCAGTTCTTC,CASSSRQGTPYNEQFF
TRBV3-1/TRBV3-2,NA,TRBJ1-3,TRBD1,TGTGCCAGCAGCCAAGTAAGACAGGGGCTAAACACCATATATTTT,CASSQVRQGLNTIYF
TRBV6-6,NA,TRBJ1-4,NA,TGTGCCAGCATCTCCAGGGCAGGAGAACTGTTTTTT,CASISRAGELFF
TRBV2,NA,TRBJ1-5,NA,TGTGCCAGCACGAGTAGGCAGGGGTGGGATCAGCCCCAGCATTTT,CASTSRQGWDQPQHF
TRBV27,NA,TRBJ1-2,NA,TGTGCCAGCAGTTCCCGACCGGGGACACGCTCTAACTATGGCTACACCTTC,CASSSRPGTRSNYGYTF
TRBV28,NA,TRBJ1-2,NA,TGTGCCAGCAGTCACAGGGTCAGCTATGGCTACACCTTC,CASSHRVSYGYTF
TRBV18,NA,TRBJ1-2,NA,TGTGCCAGCTCACAGACGGCGGCACTGAACTATGGCTACACCTTC,CASSQTAALNYGYTF
TRBV4-1,NA,TRBJ1-3,NA,TGCGCCAGCAGCCAAGCCCCCACAATTGGAAACACCATATATTTT,CASSQAPTIGNTIYF
TRBV5-4,NA,TRBJ2-1,TRBD2,TGTGCCAGCAGCTTGAACCCGACTAGCGGCAATGAGCAGTTCTTC,CASSLNPTSGNEQFF
TRBV6-1,few,TRBJ1-5,TRBD1,TGTGCCAGCAGTGTCCAGGGGGCCCATAGCAATCAGCCCCAGCATTTT,CASSVQGAHSNQPQHF
TRBV5-1,NA,TRBJ1-6,NA,TGCGCCAGCAGCTACTCGGACATTGACACTTCACCCCTCCACTTT,CASSYSDIDTSPLHF
TRBV7-2,NA,TRBJ1-1,NA,TGTGCCAGCAGCGCGCGAGCGGGCAGGGACACTGAAGCTTTCTTT,CASSARAGRDTEAFF
TRBV6-5,NA,TRBJ2-2,TRBD2,TGTGCCAGCAGTTACCGGACTAGCGGCCCCGGGGAGCTGTTTTTT,CASSYRTSGPGELFF
TRBV19,NA,TRBJ1-4,TRBD1,TGTGCCAGTAGCTCCGGGACAGGGGCGGGTTGGAATGAAAAACTGTTTTTT,CASSSGTGAGWNEKLFF